This record looks at one T cell receptor beta chain sequence and its context. Its antigen is undetermined. The record originates from a study of T cells in localized non-small cell lung cancer. Findings and limits, study-wide: The highest T cell clonality was in uninvolved adjacent lung, above tumor. Sequencing, confined to only one tumor region, leaves heterogeneity possible. Elevated circulating T cell density in blood was associated with longer overall survival. The study detected a median around 61 of the top 100 tumor clones in adjacent lung.

Generated by immunoSEQ multiplex PCR, the TCRdb table keeps only in-frame clones and is missing some. The top ten clones hold about 5% of a sample with 1,500 to 2,000 clones, about 23% of them seen once. The CDR3 loop spans 15 amino acids. Germline loops: CDR1 LNHDA, CDR2 SQIVND (reference sequence). V lost 5 bases and J 3 bases, leaving 14 bases between the germline ends. This TCR came from a male donor older than 55 with stage II lung adenocarcinoma. The input for sequencing was lung tumor tissue, taken before any cancer treatment. The chain has TRBV19 and TRBJ2-4; D possibly corresponds to TRBD1 (7 bases). For the CDR3, the DNA is TGTGCCAGTAGTCTGGAGGGGGCAGGCAAAAACATTCAGTACTTC. It yields the protein CASSLEGAGKNIQYF.